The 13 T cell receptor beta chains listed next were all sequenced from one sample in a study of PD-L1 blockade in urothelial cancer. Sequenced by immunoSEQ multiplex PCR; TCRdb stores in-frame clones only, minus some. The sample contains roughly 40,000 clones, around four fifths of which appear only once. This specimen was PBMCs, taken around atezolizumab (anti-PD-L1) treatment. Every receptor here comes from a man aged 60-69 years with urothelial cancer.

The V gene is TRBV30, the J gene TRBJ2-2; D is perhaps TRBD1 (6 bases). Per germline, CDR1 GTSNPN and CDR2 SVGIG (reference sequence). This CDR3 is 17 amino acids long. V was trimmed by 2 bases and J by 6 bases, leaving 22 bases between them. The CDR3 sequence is CAWSPQGHPGRAGELFF. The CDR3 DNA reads TGTGCCTGGAGTCCACAGGGACACCCGGGAAGGGCCGGGGAGCTGTTTTTT.

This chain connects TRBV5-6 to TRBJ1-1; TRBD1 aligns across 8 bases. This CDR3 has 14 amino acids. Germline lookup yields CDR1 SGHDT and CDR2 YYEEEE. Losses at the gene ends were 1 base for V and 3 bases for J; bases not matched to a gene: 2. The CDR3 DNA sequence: TGTGCCAGCAGCTTGACAGGGGGGGACACTGAAGCTTTCTTT. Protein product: CASSLTGGDTEAFF.

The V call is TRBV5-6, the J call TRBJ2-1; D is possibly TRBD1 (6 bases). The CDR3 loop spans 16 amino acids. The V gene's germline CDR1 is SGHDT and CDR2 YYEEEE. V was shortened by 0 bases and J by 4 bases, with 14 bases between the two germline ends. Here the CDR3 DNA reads TGTGCCAGCAGCTTGGGGCTCAGGGGTGGTTACAATGAGCAGTTCTTC. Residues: CASSLGLRGGYNEQFF.

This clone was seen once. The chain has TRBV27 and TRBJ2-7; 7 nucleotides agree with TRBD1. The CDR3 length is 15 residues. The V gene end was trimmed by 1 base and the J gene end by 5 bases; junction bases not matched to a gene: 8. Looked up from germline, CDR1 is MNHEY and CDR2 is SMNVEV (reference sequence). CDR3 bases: TGTGCCAGCAGTTTATATGGCAGGGGGATCAACGAGCAGTACTTC. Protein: CASSLYGRGINEQYF.

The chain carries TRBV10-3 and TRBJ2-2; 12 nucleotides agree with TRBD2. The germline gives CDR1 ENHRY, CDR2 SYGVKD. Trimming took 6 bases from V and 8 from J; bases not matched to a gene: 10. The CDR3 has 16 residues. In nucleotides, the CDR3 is TGTGCCATCAGAGAGACTAGCGGGAGAAGTATGGGGGAGCTGTTTTTT. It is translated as CAIRETSGRSMGELFF.

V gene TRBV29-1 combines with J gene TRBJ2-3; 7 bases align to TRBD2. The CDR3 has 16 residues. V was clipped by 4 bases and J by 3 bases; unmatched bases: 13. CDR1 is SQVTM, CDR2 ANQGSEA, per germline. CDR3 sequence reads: CSVAPRRESRTDTQYF. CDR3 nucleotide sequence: TGCAGCGTTGCGCCCCGGCGGGAGAGTCGGACAGATACGCAGTATTTT.

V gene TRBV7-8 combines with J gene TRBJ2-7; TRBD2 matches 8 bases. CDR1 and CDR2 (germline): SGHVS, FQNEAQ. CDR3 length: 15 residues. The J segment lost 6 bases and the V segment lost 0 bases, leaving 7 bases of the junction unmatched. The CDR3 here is CASSLALAGGGEQYF. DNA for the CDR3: TGTGCCAGCAGCTTAGCCCTAGCGGGTGGAGGCGAGCAGTACTTC.

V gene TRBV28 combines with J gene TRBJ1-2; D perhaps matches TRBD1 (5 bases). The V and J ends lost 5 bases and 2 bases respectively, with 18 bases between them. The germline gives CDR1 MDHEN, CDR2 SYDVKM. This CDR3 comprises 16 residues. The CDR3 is CASSLGGGGFNYGYTF. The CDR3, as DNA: TGTGCCAGCAGTCTAGGCGGGGGAGGGTTCAACTATGGCTACACCTTC.

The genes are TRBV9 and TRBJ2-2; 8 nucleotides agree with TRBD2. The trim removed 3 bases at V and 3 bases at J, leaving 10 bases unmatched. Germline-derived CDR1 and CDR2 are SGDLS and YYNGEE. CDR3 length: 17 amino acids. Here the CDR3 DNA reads TGTGCCAGCAGCGATAATCGACTAGCGCAATACACCGGGGAGCTGTTTTTT. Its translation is CASSDNRLAQYTGELFF.

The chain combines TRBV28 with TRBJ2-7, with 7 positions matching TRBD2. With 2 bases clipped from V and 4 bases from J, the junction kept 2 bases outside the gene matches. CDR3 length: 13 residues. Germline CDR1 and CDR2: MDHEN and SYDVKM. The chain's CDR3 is CASSLTSVYEQYF. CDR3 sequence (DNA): TGTGCCAGCAGTTTAACTAGCGTTTACGAGCAGTACTTC.

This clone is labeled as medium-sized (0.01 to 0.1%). CDR3 nucleotide sequence: TGTGCCAGCAGTTTGGGCCGATCACCCCTCCACTTT. As protein: CASSLGRSPLHF. V usage is TRBV28 and J usage is TRBJ1-6; D ambiguous. The length of the CDR3 is 12 residues. Trimming removed 3 bases at V and 10 bases at J, with 7 bases between. CDR1 MDHEN and CDR2 SYDVKM come from the germline V gene.

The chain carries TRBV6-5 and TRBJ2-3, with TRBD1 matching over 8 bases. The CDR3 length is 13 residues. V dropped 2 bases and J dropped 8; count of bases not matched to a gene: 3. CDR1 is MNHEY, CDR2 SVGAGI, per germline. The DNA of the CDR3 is TGTGCCAGCAGTTACGACAGGGGAGGTACGCAGTATTTT. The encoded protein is CASSYDRGGTQYF.

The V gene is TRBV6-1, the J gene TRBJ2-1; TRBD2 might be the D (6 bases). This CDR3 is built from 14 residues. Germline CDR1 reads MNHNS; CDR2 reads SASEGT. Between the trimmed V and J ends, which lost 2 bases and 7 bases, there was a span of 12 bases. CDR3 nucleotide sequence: TGTGCCAGCAGTGAAACAGGTGGGGGGAATGAGCAGTTCTTC. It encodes CASSETGGGNEQFF.